The source of this T cell receptor (beta chain) is a study of OX40 agonist ivuxolimab in advanced cancers. About the research overall: Patients received ivuxolimab, an intravenous treatment, every 2 weeks at 0.01 to 10 mg/kg. Study results and limitations: Dosing at 0.1 to 3.0 mg/kg was accompanied by clonal expansion of CD4+ and CD8+ blood T cells by week 6. Low normalized T-cell clonal expansion also characterized some of the nonresponders.

The timepoints at which blood was sampled were baseline, cycle 4 day 1, and cycle 7 day 1. This CDR3 has 14 residues. CDR1 is MNHNS and CDR2 is SASEGT in the germline V gene. Trimming took 9 bases from V and 4 from J, leaving 18 bases between them. This clone was counted between two and nine times. The antigen is undetermined. TCRdb keeps only in-frame clones here, not all; method: immunoSEQ multiplex PCR. The repertoire holds around 34,000 clones, 81% seen once, with approximately 1.4% in the top ten. This TCR came from an adult with an advanced solid tumor such as melanoma, head and neck, liver or kidney cancer. The chain couples TRBV6-1 to TRBJ1-1, with a possible D match to TRBD1 (6 bases). The specimen comprised CD4+ or CD8+ T cells sorted from blood, sampled in a trial of the OX40 agonist ivuxolimab. The CDR3 DNA is TGTGCCAGTGAGGAGAGGGGGGGCGGCACTGAAGCTTTCTTT. Protein product: CASEERGGGTEAFF.